This T cell receptor (beta chain) came from a study of cytomegalovirus exposure and HLA in healthy donors. Worth noting for this clone: The antigen remains undetermined.

Germline V gives CDR1 ENHRY, CDR2 SYGVKD. V lost 6 bases and J lost 8; bases outside the gene matches: 11. The CDR3 has 15 amino acids. Study-level results: Reports described diagnosis of cytomegalovirus status by the classifier as highly specific and sensitive. According to an earlier analysis, most TCR beta V segments yielded productive rearrangements about 87% or about 30% of the time. In a later analysis, HLA-associated TCR beta chains were more clonally expanded than equally common others.

Researchers ran the PCR with 60 Vbeta and 13 Jbeta primers. Assay: immunoSEQ multiplex PCR; the TCRdb copy retains only in-frame clones and omits some. The repertoire holds roughly 190,000 clones, with about 77% as singletons. The donors comprised healthy bone marrow donors. The receptor's source is a female donor in good health and CMV-seronegative. Sequenced material: PBMCs. This chain uses TRBV10-3 with TRBJ1-4; 8 nucleotides line up with TRBD1. CDR3 sequence (DNA): TGTGCCATCAGCACCGCGACAGGGGCTAGAGAAAAACTGTTTTTT. It is translated as CAISTATGAREKLFF.